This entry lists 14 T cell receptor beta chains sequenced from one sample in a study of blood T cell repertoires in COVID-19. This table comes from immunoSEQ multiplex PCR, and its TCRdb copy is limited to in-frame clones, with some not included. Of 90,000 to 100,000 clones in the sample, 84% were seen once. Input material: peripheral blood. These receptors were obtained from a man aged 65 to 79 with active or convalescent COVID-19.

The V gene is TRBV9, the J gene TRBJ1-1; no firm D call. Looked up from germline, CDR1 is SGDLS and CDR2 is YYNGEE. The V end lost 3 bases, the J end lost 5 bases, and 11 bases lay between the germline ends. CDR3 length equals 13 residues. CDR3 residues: CASSAEARTEAFF. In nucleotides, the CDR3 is TGTGCCAGCAGCGCCGAGGCGAGGACTGAAGCTTTCTTT.

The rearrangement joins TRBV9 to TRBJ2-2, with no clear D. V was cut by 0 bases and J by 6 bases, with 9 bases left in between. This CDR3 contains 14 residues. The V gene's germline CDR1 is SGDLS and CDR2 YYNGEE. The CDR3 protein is CASSVASSAGELFF. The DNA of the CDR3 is TGTGCCAGCAGCGTAGCTTCATCGGCCGGGGAGCTGTTTTTT.

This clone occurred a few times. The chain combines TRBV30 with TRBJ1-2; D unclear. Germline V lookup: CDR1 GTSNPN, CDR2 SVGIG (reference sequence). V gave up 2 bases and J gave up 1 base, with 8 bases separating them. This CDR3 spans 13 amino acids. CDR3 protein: CAWSNSINYGYTF. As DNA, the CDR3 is TGTGCCTGGAGTAACAGTATTAACTATGGCTACACCTTC. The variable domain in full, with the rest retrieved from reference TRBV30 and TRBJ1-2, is SQTIHQWPATLVQPVGSPLSLECTVEGTSNPNLYWYRQAAGRGLQLLFYSVGIGQISSEVPQNLSASRPQDRQFILSSKKLLLSDSGFYLCAWSNSINYGYTFGSGTRLTVV.

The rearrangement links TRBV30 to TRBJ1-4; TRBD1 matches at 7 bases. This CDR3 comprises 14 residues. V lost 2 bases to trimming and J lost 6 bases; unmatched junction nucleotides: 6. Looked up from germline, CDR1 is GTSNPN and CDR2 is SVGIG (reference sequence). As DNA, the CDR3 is TGTGCCTGGAGTAGGGCCAGGGGGGATGAAAAACTGTTTTTT. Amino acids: CAWSRARGDEKLFF.

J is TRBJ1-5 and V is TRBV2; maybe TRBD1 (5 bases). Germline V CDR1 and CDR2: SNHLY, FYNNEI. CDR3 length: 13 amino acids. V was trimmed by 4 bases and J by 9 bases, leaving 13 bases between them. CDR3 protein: CASSGGSNMPQHF. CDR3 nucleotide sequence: TGTGCCAGCAGTGGGGGCTCCAATATGCCCCAGCATTTT.

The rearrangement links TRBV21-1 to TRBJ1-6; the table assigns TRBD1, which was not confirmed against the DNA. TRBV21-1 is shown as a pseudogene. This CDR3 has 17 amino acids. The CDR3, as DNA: TGTGCCAGCAGCAAAGGACAGCTGAGCTCCTATAATTCACCCCTCCACTTT. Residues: CASSKGQLSSYNSPLHF.

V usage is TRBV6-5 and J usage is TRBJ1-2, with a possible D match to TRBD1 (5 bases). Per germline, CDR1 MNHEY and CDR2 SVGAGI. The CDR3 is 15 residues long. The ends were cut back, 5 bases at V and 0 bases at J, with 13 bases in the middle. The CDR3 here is CASSRTSQANYGYTF. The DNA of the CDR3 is TGTGCCAGCAGTCGGACATCGCAAGCTAACTATGGCTACACCTTC.

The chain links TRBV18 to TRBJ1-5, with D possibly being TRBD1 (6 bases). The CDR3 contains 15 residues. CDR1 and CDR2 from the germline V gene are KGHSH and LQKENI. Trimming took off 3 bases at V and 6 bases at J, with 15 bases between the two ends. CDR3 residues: CASSPLAGARQPQHF. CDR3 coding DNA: TGTGCCAGCTCACCCCTAGCAGGGGCACGTCAGCCCCAGCATTTT.

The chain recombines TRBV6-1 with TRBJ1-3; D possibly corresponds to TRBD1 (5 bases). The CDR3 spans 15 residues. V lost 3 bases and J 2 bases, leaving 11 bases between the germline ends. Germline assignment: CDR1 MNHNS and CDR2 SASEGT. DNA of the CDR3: TGTGCCAGCAGTGAGTTCCGGGGGACTGGAAACACCATATATTTT. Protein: CASSEFRGTGNTIYF.

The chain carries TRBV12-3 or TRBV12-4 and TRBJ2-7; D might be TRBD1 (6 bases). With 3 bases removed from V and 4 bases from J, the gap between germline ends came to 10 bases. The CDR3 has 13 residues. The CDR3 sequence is CASSFSGAYEQYF. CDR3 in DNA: TGTGCCAGCAGTTTCTCAGGGGCTTACGAGCAGTACTTC.

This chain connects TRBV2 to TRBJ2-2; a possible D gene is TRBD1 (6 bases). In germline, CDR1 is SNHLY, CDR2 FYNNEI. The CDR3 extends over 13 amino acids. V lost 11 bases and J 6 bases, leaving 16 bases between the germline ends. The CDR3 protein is CASRGGPAGELFF. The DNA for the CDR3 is TGTGCCTCACGAGGGGGACCTGCCGGGGAGCTGTTTTTT.

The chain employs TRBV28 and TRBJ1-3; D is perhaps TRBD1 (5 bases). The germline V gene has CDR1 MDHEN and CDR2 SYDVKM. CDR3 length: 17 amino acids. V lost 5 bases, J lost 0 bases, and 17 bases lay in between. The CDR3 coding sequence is TGTGCCAGCAGTGGCTTTGGGGGAGGGACCTCTGGAAACACCATATATTTT. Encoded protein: CASSGFGGGTSGNTIYF. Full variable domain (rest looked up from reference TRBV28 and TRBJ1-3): DVKVTQSSRYLVKRTGEKVFLECVQDMDHENMFWYRQDPGLGLRLIYFSYDVKMKEKGDIPEGYSVSREKKERFSLILESASTNQTSMYLCASSGFGGGTSGNTIYFGEGSWLTVV.

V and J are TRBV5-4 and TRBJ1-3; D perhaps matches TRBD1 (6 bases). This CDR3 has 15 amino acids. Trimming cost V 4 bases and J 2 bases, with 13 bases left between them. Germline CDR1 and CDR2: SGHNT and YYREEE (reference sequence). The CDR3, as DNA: TGTGCCAGCAGCCTAACAACAGGGACTGGAAACACCATATATTTT. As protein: CASSLTTGTGNTIYF.

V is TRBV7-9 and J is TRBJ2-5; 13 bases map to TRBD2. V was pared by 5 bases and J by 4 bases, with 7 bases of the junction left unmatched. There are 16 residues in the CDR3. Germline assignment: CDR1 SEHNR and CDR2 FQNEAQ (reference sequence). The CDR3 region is CASSGRLAGGGETQYF. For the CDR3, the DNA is TGTGCCAGCAGCGGAAGACTAGCGGGGGGAGGAGAGACCCAGTACTTC.